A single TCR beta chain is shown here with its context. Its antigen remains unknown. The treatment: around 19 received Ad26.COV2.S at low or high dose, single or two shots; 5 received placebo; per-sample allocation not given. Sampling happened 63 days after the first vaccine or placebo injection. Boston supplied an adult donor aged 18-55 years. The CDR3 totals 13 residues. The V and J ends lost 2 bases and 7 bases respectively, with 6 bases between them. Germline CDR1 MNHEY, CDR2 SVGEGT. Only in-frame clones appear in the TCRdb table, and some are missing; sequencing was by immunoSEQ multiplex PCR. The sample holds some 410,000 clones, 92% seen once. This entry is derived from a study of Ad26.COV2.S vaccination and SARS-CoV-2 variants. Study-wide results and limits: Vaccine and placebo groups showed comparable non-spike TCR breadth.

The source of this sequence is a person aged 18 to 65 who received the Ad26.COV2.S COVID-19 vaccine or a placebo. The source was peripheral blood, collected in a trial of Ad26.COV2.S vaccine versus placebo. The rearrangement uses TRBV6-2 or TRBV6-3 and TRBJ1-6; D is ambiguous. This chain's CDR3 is CASSYITNSPLHF. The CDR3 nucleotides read TGTGCCAGCAGTTACATCACGAATTCACCCCTCCACTTT.